These 26 T cell receptor beta chains came from one sample sequenced in a study of CDR3 diversity in severe acne. MiXCR, applied by TCRdb to the PCR reads, yields one record per CDR3 protein. In the table there are tens of thousands of distinct CDR3 sequences, around 49% of which are singletons. The specimen was blood. The receptor set was obtained from a male donor in good health, without acne.

CDR3 nucleotides: TGTGCCAGCAGCCTTGGGGGACTAGCGGGACGGGAGCAGTACTTC. Translating it yields CASSLGGLAGREQYF. This sequence joins TRBV2 and TRBJ2-7; TRBD2 agrees at 13 bases. The V segment lost 6 bases and the J segment 7 bases; nucleotides outside the gene matches: 9. Germline values: CDR1 SNHLY, CDR2 FYNNEI. The CDR3 runs to 15 residues.

This chain joins TRBV20-1 and TRBJ2-3; D may be TRBD1 (5 bases). Germline assignment: CDR1 DFQATT and CDR2 SNEGSKA (reference sequence). The CDR3 has 13 residues. Trimming left V 3 bases short and J 2 bases short, with 9 bases between. The chain's CDR3 is CSASRDPTDTQYF. As DNA, the CDR3 is TGCAGTGCTAGCAGGGATCCCACAGATACGCAGTATTTT.

Ten or more counts support this clonotype. This chain links TRBV7-2 with TRBJ1-2; weak D call: TRBD1 (5 bases). The germline CDR1 and CDR2 sequences are SGHTA and FQGNSA. The CDR3 is made up of 14 amino acids. V shed 4 bases and J shed 5 bases, with 14 bases lying between them. The CDR3 bases are TGTGCCAGCAGCTCGGCAGGGTTTTCATATGGCTACACCTTC. Protein sequence: CASSSAGFSYGYTF.

This clonotype was detected ten times or more. Given a much more abundant clone one base away, this may be a read error. The J gene is TRBJ2-6, the V gene TRBV20-1; 8 bases fit TRBD2. The CDR3 loop spans 15 amino acids. The germline CDR1 and CDR2 sequences are DFQATT and SNEGSKA (reference sequence). CDR3 in DNA: TGCAGTGCTAGAGATCGGACGGGGGGGGCCAACGTCCTGGCTTTC. As protein: CSARDRTGGANVLAF.

This clonotype qualifies as medium-sized (0.01 to 0.1%). The V and J genes are TRBV7-9 and TRBJ1-4, with D perhaps TRBD1 (5 bases). Germline V gene lookup returns CDR1 SEHNR and CDR2 FQNEAQ (reference sequence). V dropped 5 bases and J dropped 0 bases, with 7 bases sitting between them. The CDR3 runs 14 residues. The CDR3 here is CASSQGSTNEKLFF. In nucleotides, the CDR3 is TGTGCCAGCAGCCAGGGCTCAACTAATGAAAAACTGTTTTTT.

A note on this clonotype: The junction and the germline gene differ at one end; a read error may be behind it. V gene TRBV20-1 combines with J gene TRBJ2-7; 13 bases align to TRBD2. There are 13 residues in the CDR3. CDR1 and CDR2 from the germline V gene are DFQATT and SNEGSKA (reference sequence). The CDR3 nucleotides read TGCAGTGCTAGGGGACTAGCGGGAAATGAGCTGTTCTTC. It encodes CSARGLAGNELFF.

The rearrangement links TRBV19 to TRBJ1-1; 9 positions agree with TRBD1. This CDR3 spans 15 amino acids. The J segment lost 5 bases and the V segment lost 4 bases, leaving 8 bases of the junction unmatched. The germline gives CDR1 LNHDA, CDR2 SQIVND (reference sequence). The CDR3 spells CASSRRDRVRTEAFF. The DNA of the CDR3 is TGTGCCAGTAGTAGAAGGGACAGGGTGAGGACTGAAGCTTTCTTT.

The chain joins TRBV19 to TRBJ1-2, with D possibly being TRBD1 (5 bases). Germline CDR1 LNHDA, CDR2 SQIVND (reference sequence). Trimming left V 2 bases short and J 6 bases short, with 13 bases between. This CDR3 spans 14 amino acids. The CDR3 reads CASSIQGTEDGYTF. DNA for the CDR3: TGTGCCAGTAGTATACAAGGGACTGAGGATGGCTACACCTTC.

Only a few counts were recorded for this clonotype. The chain combines TRBV7-8 with TRBJ2-5, with TRBD2 matching over 15 bases. J was trimmed by 0 bases and V by 5 bases; bases with no gene match: 7. This CDR3 has 18 residues. Germline values: CDR1 SGHVS, CDR2 FQNEAQ. The CDR3 here is CASSQAGLAGGNQETQYF. The CDR3 DNA reads TGTGCCAGCAGCCAAGCGGGACTAGCGGGGGGAAACCAAGAGACCCAGTACTTC.

The genes are TRBV7-9 and TRBJ2-3; 7 bases agree with TRBD1. This CDR3 contains 16 residues. Unmatched junction bases numbered 8, after V lost 1 base and J lost 4 bases. The germline V gene encodes CDR1 SEHNR and CDR2 FQNEAQ (reference sequence). CDR3 region: CASSLDGRGTADTQYF. CDR3 DNA: TGTGCCAGCAGCTTAGACGGCAGGGGGACAGCAGATACGCAGTATTTT.

This clonotype was seen at least ten times. The chain employs TRBV6-1 and TRBJ1-3, with D perhaps TRBD1 (5 bases). CDR1 is MNHNS, CDR2 SASEGT, per germline. V lost 6 bases to trimming and J lost 3 bases, with 12 bases between them. The length of the CDR3 is 14 residues. CDR3 protein: CASSLGDFGNTIYF. DNA of the CDR3: TGTGCCAGCAGCTTAGGGGATTTTGGAAACACCATATATTTT.

The genes are TRBV7-2 and TRBJ2-7; 10 bases fit TRBD1. Losses at the gene ends were 5 bases for V and 7 bases for J; bases not matched to a gene: 8. CDR3 length: 14 residues. Germline lookup yields CDR1 SGHTA and CDR2 FQGNSA. The CDR3 sequence is CASSPGTGVGEQYF. CDR3 DNA sequence: TGTGCCAGCAGCCCCGGGACAGGGGTGGGAGAGCAGTACTTC. Based on the CDR3 plus reference TRBV7-2 and TRBJ2-7, the full variable domain is GAGVSQSPSNKVTEKGKDVELRCDPISGHTALYWYRQSLGQGLEFLIYFQGNSAPDKSGLPSDRFSAERTGGSVSTLTIQRTQQEDSAVYLCASSPGTGVGEQYFGPGTRLTVT.

In its sample, this clonotype was seen many times. The genes are TRBV5-6 and TRBJ2-7; weak D call: TRBD1 (6 bases). Trimming pared 1 base from V and 7 bases from J, leaving 18 bases between. Germline V gene lookup returns CDR1 SGHDT and CDR2 YYEEEE. The CDR3 is made up of 15 amino acids. The CDR3 is CASSLSGQSFAEQYF. As DNA, the CDR3 is TGTGCCAGCAGCTTGAGCGGACAGTCCTTTGCGGAGCAGTACTTC.

The table lists this clonotype with many counts. V gene TRBV30 combines with J gene TRBJ1-2; 10 nucleotides match TRBD1. CDR3 length: 17 amino acids. Germline CDR1 and CDR2: GTSNPN and SVGIG (reference sequence). V shed 0 bases, J shed 2 bases, and the junction held 9 bases outside the gene matches. Here the CDR3 DNA reads TGTGCCTGGAGTGTACTCAAGACAGGGGGCAAAAACTATGGCTACACCTTC. As protein: CAWSVLKTGGKNYGYTF.

The chain recombines TRBV10-3 with TRBJ1-6; D unresolved. Trimming shortened V by 5 bases and J by 0 bases, and 20 bases separated the two germline ends. CDR3 size: 19 residues. CDR1 ENHRY and CDR2 SYGVKD come from the germline V gene. The CDR3 region is CAISPLPPGAVSYNSPLHF. As DNA, the CDR3 is TGTGCCATCAGTCCTCTCCCTCCCGGTGCGGTCTCCTATAATTCACCCCTCCACTTT.

The rearrangement joins TRBV5-1 to TRBJ1-4, with 7 bases lining up with TRBD1. This CDR3 is built from 14 residues. V shed 4 bases and J 8 bases; nucleotides not matched to a gene: 8. The V gene's germline CDR1 is SGHRS and CDR2 YFSETQ. The CDR3 region is CASSLQGTREKLFF. The CDR3 DNA is TGCGCCAGCAGCCTACAGGGGACTCGGGAAAAACTGTTTTTT.

V gene TRBV19 combines with J gene TRBJ1-1, with D uncertain. The CDR3 extends over 13 amino acids. Between the trimmed V and J ends, which lost 4 bases and 5 bases, there was a span of 11 bases. Germline CDR1 reads LNHDA; CDR2 reads SQIVND (reference sequence). The CDR3 region is CASSRSVSTEAFF. The CDR3 DNA is TGTGCCAGTAGTAGGAGTGTGAGTACTGAAGCTTTCTTT.

This clonotype was seen repeatedly, ten times or more. The V call is TRBV6-6, the J call TRBJ1-5, with TRBD1 identical over 7 bases. The ends lost 8 bases at V and 5 bases at J; junction bases unmatched: 12. The CDR3 length is 15 residues. CDR1 is MNHNY, CDR2 SVGAGI, per germline (reference sequence). The CDR3 nucleotides are TGTGCCAGCGGACAGGACCCCTCATATTATCAGCCCCAGCATTTT. It codes for CASGQDPSYYQPQHF.

This clonotype was seen at least ten times. The genes are TRBV7-9 and TRBJ1-1; tentatively, D is TRBD1 (5 bases). V was trimmed by 1 base and J by 0 bases, leaving 6 bases between them. The CDR3 is 14 amino acids. The V gene's germline CDR1 is SEHNR and CDR2 FQNEAQ (reference sequence). The CDR3 nucleotides read TGTGCCAGCAGCTTAGGGGGGGTGAACACTGAAGCTTTCTTT. Protein sequence: CASSLGGVNTEAFF.

As concerns this clonotype: The DNA is omitted, as the CDR3 cannot be located on it reliably, and the CDR3 follows TCRdb's listing. The chain joins TRBV28 to TRBJ2-2; TRBD1, the table's D call, lacks a check against the DNA. Germline CDR1 is MDHEN and CDR2 is SYDVKM. The CDR3 comprises 24 residues, both ends counted. CDR3 sequence: CASRTPPMAMIFGSGTRLTGELFF.

This clonotype was seen ten or more times. The gene calls are TRBV19 and TRBJ1-5; 7 positions match TRBD1. The junction had 9 bases not matched to a gene; V was cut back by 3 bases and J by 4 bases. The CDR3 is 16 residues long. Germline values: CDR1 LNHDA, CDR2 SQIVND (reference sequence). In DNA, the CDR3 is TGTGCCAGTAGTATCAGAGACGACAGGGAGAATCAGCCCCAGCATTTT. This codes for CASSIRDDRENQPQHF.

This clonotype was detected ten times or more. For the CDR3, the DNA is TGCGCCAGCAGCTCCAGAGCCAGCGGCACAGATACGCAGTATTTT. Translated: CASSSRASGTDTQYF. This chain uses TRBV5-1 with TRBJ2-3; D is ambiguous. Looked up from germline, CDR1 is SGHRS and CDR2 is YFSETQ. This CDR3 is 15 amino acids long. V lost 3 bases and J lost 1, with 12 bases in between. Full variable domain (remainder filled in from reference TRBV5-1 and TRBJ2-3): KAGVTQTPRYLIKTRGQQVTLSCSPISGHRSVSWYQQTPGQGLQFLFEYFSETQRNKGNFPGRFSGRQFSNSRSEMNVSTLELGDSALYLCASSSRASGTDTQYFGPGTRLTVL.

This clonotype was seen many times. The chain links TRBV11-3 to TRBJ2-6; 7 nucleotides align to TRBD2. CDR3 length: 18 amino acids. V lost 4 bases, J lost 0 bases, and 9 bases stayed unmatched. Looked up from germline, CDR1 is SGHNT and CDR2 is YENEEA. CDR3 loop: CASSSRGRGSSGANVLTF. CDR3 nucleotides: TGTGCCAGCAGCTCCCGTGGGCGGGGGAGCTCTGGGGCCAACGTCCTGACTTTC.

The chain combines TRBV19 with TRBJ2-6; 7 bases fit TRBD2. Germline loops: CDR1 LNHDA, CDR2 SQIVND (reference sequence). V was clipped by 10 bases and J by 2 bases; unmatched bases: 8. This CDR3 region has 15 residues. The CDR3 nucleotides are TGTGCCACCACGGCGGCGGGGGCTGGGGCCAACGTCCTGACTTTC. As protein: CATTAAGAGANVLTF.

About this clonotype itself: This sequence may be a read error, since a much larger clone differs from it by one base. V usage is TRBV2 and J usage is TRBJ1-5, with a weak D call TRBD1 (5 bases). Germline loops: CDR1 SNHLY, CDR2 FYNNEI. The V and J ends lost 6 bases and 0 bases respectively, with 15 bases between them. The CDR3 sequence is 16 residues long. CDR3 bases: TGTGCCAGCAGGGAGAGGGACCCCTATAGCAATCAGCCCCAGCATTTT. Amino acids: CASRERDPYSNQPQHF.

This clonotype was found a few times. This chain uses TRBV2 with TRBJ2-5, with D possibly being TRBD1 (5 bases). The CDR3 runs 15 residues. Per the germline V gene, CDR1 is SNHLY and CDR2 is FYNNEI. The V end lost 8 bases, the J end lost 4 bases, and 20 bases lay between the germline ends. This CDR3 is CASGALTSVRETQYF. The CDR3 DNA sequence: TGTGCCAGCGGGGCACTAACGAGTGTAAGAGAGACCCAGTACTTC.